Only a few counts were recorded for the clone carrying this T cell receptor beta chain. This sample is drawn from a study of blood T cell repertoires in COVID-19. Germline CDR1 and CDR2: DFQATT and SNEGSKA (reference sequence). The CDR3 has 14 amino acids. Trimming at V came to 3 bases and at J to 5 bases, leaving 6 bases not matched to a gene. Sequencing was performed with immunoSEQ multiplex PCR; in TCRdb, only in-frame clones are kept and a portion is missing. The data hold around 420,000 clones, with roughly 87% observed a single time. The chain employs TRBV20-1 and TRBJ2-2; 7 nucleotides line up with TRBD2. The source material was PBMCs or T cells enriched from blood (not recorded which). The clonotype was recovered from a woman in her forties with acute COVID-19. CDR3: CSASKPSGTGELFF. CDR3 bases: TGCAGTGCTAGTAAGCCTAGCGGTACCGGGGAGCTGTTTTTT.